This is a list of T cell receptor beta chains from one sample in a study of T cell responses to AZD1222 COVID-19 vaccine. Produced via immunoSEQ multiplex PCR; TCRdb's table is partial and in-frame only. This repertoire shows around 180,000 clones, less than 95% found once; its top ten account for approximately 2.9%. The sample was peripheral blood, taken on day 0 of AZD1222 vaccination. The receptors originated from an adult in good health. The CDR3 runs from the conserved cysteine through the conserved F or W.

j_gene,v_gene,CDR3aa
TRBJ2-5,TRBV4-2,CASQETDQETQYF
TRBJ2-3,TRBV7-3,CASSFTGSTDTQYF
TRBJ2-7,TRBV6-6,CASGLPTYEQYF
TRBJ1-2,TRBV7-9,CASSPFEDLYGYTF
TRBJ1-1,TRBV6-2/TRBV6-3,CASSSGFEAFF
TRBJ2-3,TRBV21-1,CASSKAAAGRTPSTDTQYF
TRBJ2-7,TRBV3-1/TRBV3-2,CASSQRGSYEQYF
TRBJ1-5,TRBV3-1/TRBV3-2,CASSQRDSHQPQHF
TRBJ1-5,TRBV6-5,CASSYSISEPQHF
TRBJ1-2,TRBV9,CASSVGQGAAGYTF
TRBJ1-3,TRBV7-2,CASSPRQGMGNTIYF
TRBJ2-7,TRBV6-5,CASSSSGGSYEQYF
TRBJ2-1,TRBV3-1/TRBV3-2,CASSQYEGARGFF
TRBJ2-3,TRBV21-1,CASGVLPGGVCTDTQYF
TRBJ2-5,TRBV2,CASSRDSQETQYF
TRBJ2-7,TRBV10-3,CAISDREYLPEQYF
TRBJ2-2,TRBV19,CASRPPGLPEPGELFF
TRBJ1-6,TRBV19,CASSIVGSPLHF
TRBJ2-7,TRBV4-3,CASSQDNEFEQYF
TRBJ1-1,TRBV19,CASSSQRTGDTEAFF
TRBJ2-1,TRBV6-5,CASRLGHYNEQFF
TRBJ2-1,TRBV4-3,CASSQGPGVTYNEQFF
TRBJ2-3,TRBV6-5,CASGAGRDTQYF
TRBJ1-2,TRBV6-4,CASNRDRRLYGYTF
TRBJ2-7,TRBV5-1,CASSLVNQGRYEQYF
TRBJ2-3,TRBV18,CASSRQAGGTDTQYF
TRBJ1-2,TRBV7-2,CASSYRDSQGYTF
TRBJ2-7,TRBV9,CASSGAGLEGIEQYF
TRBJ1-2,TRBV29-1,CSVISGQLVGGYTF
TRBJ1-2,TRBV12-5,CASGFELGAAVYTF
TRBJ2-7,TRBV5-1,CASSGGVYEQYF
TRBJ2-3,TRBV11-2,CASSFLAGGHPDTQYF
TRBJ2-2,TRBV18,CASSPPNRGHTGELFF
TRBJ1-2,TRBV27,CASRTGGVRYGYTF
TRBJ1-4,TRBV7-9,CASSQGGQQEKLFF
TRBJ2-7,TRBV21-1,CASSEDRGSYEQYF
TRBJ2-1,TRBV5-1,CASSFEGAHEQFF
TRBJ2-3,TRBV5-1,CASSLAGAITDTQYF
TRBJ1-2,TRBV29-1,CSAAEFDFRADGYTF
TRBJ1-1,TRBV7-2,CASSLGGVVNTEAFF
TRBJ2-7,TRBV4-1,CATSLEGGGGSYEQYF
TRBJ2-1,TRBV28,CASSSPGTSGPPSSYNEQFF
TRBJ1-5,TRBV30,CAWSDNRVGRRHF
TRBJ1-4,TRBV5-1,CASSVGQGVTNEKLFF